Each of the 2 T cell receptor beta chains below was sequenced from the same sample in a study of T cell repertoires in cytomegalovirus infection. TCRdb ran MiXCR on the reads and lists one entry per CDR3 protein. The sample lists hundreds of thousands of distinct CDR3 sequences, roughly a sixth occurring once. Sequencing was done on a sample of PBMCs. The source of these receptors is a human donor in good health (CMV status not recorded). Some clones in this sample may be carry-over from other donors' samples.

As concerns this clonotype: At one end the junction does not follow the germline gene, possibly because of a read error. V usage is TRBV7-7 and J usage is TRBJ2-1, with D hard to call. This CDR3 region has 16 residues. CDR1 and CDR2 (germline): SSHAT, FNYEAQ (reference sequence). The CDR3, as DNA: TGTGCTAGCAGCTTAGCCGGTCCCCTCTCCTACAATGAGCAGTTCTTC. It is translated as CASSLAGPLSYNEQFF.

This clonotype was detected many times. The rearrangement links TRBV7-2 to TRBJ1-2; TRBD1 matches at 11 bases. CDR3 length equals 15 residues. The germline CDR1 and CDR2 sequences are SGHTA and FQGNSA. Trimming took 3 bases from V and 6 from J; bases not matched to a gene: 6. The CDR3 sequence: CASSFSGTGGDGYTF. As DNA, the CDR3 is TGTGCCAGCAGCTTTTCTGGGACAGGGGGAGATGGCTACACCTTC.